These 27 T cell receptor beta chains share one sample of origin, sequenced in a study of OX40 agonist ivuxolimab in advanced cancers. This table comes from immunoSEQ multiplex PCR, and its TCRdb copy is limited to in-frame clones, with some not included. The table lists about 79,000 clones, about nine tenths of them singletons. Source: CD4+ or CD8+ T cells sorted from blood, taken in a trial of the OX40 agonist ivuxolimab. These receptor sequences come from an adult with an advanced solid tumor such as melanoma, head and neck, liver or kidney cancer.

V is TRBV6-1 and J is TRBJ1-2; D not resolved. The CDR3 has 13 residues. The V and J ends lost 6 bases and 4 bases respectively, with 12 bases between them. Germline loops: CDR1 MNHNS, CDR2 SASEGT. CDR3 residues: CASSTGRSYGYTF. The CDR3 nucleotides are TGTGCCAGCAGCACCGGACGGAGCTATGGCTACACCTTC.

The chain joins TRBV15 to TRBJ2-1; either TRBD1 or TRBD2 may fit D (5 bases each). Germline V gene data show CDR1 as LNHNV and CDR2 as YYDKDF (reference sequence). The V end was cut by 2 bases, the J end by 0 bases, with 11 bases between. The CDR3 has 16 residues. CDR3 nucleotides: TGTGCCACCAGCAGACCCAGGGAGAGCTCCTACAATGAGCAGTTCTTC. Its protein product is CATSRPRESSYNEQFF.

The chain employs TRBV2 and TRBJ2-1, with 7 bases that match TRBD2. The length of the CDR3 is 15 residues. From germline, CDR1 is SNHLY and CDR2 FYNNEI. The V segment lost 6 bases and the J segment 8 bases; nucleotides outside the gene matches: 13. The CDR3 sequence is CASSYTWEGTYEQFF. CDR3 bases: TGTGCCAGCAGCTACACCTGGGAGGGCACTTATGAGCAGTTCTTC.

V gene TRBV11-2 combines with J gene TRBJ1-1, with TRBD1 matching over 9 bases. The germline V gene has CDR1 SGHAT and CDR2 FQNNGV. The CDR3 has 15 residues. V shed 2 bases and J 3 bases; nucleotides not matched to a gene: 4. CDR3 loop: CASSLRQGGDTEAFF. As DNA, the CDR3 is TGTGCCAGCAGCTTACGACAGGGGGGCGACACTGAAGCTTTCTTT.

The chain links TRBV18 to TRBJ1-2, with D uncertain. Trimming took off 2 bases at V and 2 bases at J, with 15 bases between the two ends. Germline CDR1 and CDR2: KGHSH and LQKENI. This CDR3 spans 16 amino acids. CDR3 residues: CASSPGTSLGNYGYTF. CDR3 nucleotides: TGTGCCAGCTCACCAGGAACATCTCTGGGGAACTATGGCTACACCTTC. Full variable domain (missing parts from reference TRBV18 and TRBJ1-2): NAGVMQNPRHLVRRRGQEARLRCSPMKGHSHVYWYRQLPEEGLKFMVYLQKENIIDESGMPKERFSAEFPKEGPSILRIQQVVRGDSAAYFCASSPGTSLGNYGYTFGSGTRLTVV.

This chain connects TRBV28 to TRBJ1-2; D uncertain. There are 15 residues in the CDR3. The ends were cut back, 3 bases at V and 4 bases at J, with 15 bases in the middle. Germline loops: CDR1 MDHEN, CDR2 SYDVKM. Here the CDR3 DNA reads TGTGCCAGCAGTTTGAGGGATGGGCGACTCTATGGCTACACCTTC. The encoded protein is CASSLRDGRLYGYTF.

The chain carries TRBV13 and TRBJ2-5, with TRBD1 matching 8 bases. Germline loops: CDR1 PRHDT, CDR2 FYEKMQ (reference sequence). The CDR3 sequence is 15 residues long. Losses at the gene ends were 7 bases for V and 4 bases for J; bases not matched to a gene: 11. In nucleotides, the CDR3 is TGTGCCAGCACCACATGGACAGGGCGCAGAGAGACCCAGTACTTC. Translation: CASTTWTGRRETQYF.

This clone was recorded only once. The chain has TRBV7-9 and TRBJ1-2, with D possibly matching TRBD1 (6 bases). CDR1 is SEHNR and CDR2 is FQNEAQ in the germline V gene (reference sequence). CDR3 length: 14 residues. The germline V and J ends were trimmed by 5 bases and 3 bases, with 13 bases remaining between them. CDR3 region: CASSIGQQYYGYTF. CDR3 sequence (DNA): TGTGCCAGCAGCATTGGACAGCAGTACTATGGCTACACCTTC.

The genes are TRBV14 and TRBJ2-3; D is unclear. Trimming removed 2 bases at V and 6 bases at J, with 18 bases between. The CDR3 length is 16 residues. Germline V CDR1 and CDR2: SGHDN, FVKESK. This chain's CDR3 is CASSQIKALTPDTQYF. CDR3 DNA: TGTGCCAGCAGCCAAATTAAGGCCCTTACCCCCGATACGCAGTATTTT. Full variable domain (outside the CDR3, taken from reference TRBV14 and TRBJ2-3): EAGVTQFPSHSVIEKGQTVTLRCDPISGHDNLYWYRRVMGKEIKFLLHFVKESKQDESGMPNNRFLAERTGGTYSTLKVQPAELEDSGVYFCASSQIKALTPDTQYFGPGTRLTVL.

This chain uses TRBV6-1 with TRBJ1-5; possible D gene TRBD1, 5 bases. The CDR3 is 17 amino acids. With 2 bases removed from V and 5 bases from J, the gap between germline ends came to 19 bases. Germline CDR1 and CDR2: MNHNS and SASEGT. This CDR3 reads CASSERPGTAVDQPQHF. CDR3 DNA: TGTGCCAGCAGTGAACGTCCGGGGACTGCTGTGGATCAGCCCCAGCATTTT.

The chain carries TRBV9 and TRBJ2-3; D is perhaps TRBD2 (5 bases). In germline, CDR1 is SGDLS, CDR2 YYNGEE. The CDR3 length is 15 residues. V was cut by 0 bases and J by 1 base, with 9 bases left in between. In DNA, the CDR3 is TGTGCCAGCAGCGTAGGAGGGCGGGGCACAGATACGCAGTATTTT. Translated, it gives CASSVGGRGTDTQYF. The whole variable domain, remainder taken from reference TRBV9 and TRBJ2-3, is DSGVTQTPKHLITATGQRVTLRCSPRSGDLSVYWYQQSLDQGLQFLIQYYNGEERAKGNILERFSAQQFPDLHSELNLSSLELGDSALYFCASSVGGRGTDTQYFGPGTRLTVL.

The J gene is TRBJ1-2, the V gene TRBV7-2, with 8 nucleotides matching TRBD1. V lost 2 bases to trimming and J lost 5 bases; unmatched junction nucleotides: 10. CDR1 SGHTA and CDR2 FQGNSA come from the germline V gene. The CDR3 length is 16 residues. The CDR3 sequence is CASSLKQGDINYGYTF. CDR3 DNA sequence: TGTGCCAGCAGCTTAAAACAGGGGGATATTAATTATGGCTACACCTTC.

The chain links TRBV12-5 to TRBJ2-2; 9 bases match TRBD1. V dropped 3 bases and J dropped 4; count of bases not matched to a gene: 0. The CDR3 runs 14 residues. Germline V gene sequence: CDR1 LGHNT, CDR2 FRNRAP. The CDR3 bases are TGTGCTAGTGGTTTACAGGGGGCCACCGGGGAGCTGTTTTTT. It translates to CASGLQGATGELFF.

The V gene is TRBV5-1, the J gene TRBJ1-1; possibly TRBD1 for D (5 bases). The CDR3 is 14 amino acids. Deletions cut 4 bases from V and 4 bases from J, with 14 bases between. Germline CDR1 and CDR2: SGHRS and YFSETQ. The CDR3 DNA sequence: TGCGCCAGCAGCCCCCGAGCTGGGACCACTGAAGCTTTCTTT. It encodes CASSPRAGTTEAFF.

In DNA form, the CDR3 reads TGTGCCACCAGCCGACCGGGGGGGACCTATAATTCACCCCTCCACTTT. Protein: CATSRPGGTYNSPLHF. The chain has TRBV15 and TRBJ1-6; TRBD1 is a possible D gene (5 bases). Germline CDR1 is LNHNV and CDR2 is YYDKDF (reference sequence). V lost 5 bases and J 2 bases, leaving 13 bases between the germline ends. CDR3 length: 16 amino acids.

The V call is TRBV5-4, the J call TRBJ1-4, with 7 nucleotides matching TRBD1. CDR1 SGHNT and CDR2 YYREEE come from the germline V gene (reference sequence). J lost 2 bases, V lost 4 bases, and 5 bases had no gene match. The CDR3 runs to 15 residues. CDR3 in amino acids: CASSPPGQTNEKLFF. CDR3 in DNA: TGTGCCAGCAGCCCGCCGGGACAGACTAATGAAAAACTGTTTTTT.

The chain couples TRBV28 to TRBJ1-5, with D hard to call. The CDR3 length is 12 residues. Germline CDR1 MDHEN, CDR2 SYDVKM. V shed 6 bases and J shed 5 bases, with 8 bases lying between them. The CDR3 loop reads CASSSVDQPQHF. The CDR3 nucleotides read TGTGCCAGCAGCTCTGTAGATCAGCCCCAGCATTTT. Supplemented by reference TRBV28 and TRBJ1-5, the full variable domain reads DVKVTQSSRYLVKRTGEKVFLECVQDMDHENMFWYRQDPGLGLRLIYFSYDVKMKEKGDIPEGYSVSREKKERFSLILESASTNQTSMYLCASSSVDQPQHFGDGTRLSIL.

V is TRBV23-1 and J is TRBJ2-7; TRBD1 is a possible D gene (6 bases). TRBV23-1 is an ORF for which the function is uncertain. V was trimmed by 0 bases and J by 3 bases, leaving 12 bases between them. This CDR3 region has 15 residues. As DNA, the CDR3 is TGCGCCAGCAGTCAATCAAGGACAGCGCGCTACGAGCAGTACTTC. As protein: CASSQSRTARYEQYF.

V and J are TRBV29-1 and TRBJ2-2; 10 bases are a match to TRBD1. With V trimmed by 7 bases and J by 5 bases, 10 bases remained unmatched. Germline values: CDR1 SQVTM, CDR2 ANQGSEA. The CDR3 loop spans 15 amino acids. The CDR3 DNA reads TGCAGCGCTGGAGGACAGGGGGGTGGGACCGGGGAGCTGTTTTTT. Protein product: CSAGGQGGGTGELFF.

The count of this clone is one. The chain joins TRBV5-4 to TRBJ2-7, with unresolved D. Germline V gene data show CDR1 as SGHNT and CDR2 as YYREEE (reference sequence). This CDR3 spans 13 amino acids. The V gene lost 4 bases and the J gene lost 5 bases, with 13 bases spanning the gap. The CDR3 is CASSKGGSHEQYF. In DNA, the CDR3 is TGTGCCAGCAGCAAGGGTGGTTCCCACGAGCAGTACTTC. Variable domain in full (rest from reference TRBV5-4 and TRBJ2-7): ETGVTQSPTHLIKTRGQQVTLRCSSQSGHNTVSWYQQALGQGPQFIFQYYREEENGRGNFPPRFSGLQFPNYSSELNVNALELDDSALYLCASSKGGSHEQYFGPGTRLTVT.

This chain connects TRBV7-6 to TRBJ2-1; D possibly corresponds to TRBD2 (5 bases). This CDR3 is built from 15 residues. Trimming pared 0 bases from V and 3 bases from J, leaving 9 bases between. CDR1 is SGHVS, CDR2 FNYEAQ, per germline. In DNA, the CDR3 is TGTGCCAGCAGCTTAGCGGCAGAGGGCTACAATGAGCAGTTCTTC. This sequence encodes CASSLAAEGYNEQFF.

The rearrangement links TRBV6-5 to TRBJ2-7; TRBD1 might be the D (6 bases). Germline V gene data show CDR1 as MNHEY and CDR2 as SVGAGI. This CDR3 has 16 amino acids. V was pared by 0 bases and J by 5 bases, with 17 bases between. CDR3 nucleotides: TGTGCCAGCAGTTACTCTCCAGGGGCAGGGCGCAACGAGCAGTACTTC. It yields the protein CASSYSPGAGRNEQYF.

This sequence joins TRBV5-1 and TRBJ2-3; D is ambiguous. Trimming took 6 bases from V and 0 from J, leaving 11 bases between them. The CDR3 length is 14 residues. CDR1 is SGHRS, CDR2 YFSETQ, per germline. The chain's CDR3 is CASTRTVSTDTQYF. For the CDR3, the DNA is TGCGCCAGCACACGGACGGTCAGCACAGATACGCAGTATTTT.

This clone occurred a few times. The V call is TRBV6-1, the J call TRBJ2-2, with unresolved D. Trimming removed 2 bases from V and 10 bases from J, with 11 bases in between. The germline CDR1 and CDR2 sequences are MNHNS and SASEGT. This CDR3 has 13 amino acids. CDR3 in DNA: TGTGCCAGCAGTGAACGGGTAGAATTGGAGCTGTTTTTT. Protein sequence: CASSERVELELFF.

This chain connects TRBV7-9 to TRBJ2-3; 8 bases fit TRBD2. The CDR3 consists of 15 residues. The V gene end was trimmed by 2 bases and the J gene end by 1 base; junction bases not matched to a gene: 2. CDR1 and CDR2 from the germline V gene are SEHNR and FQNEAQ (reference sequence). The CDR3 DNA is TGTGCCAGCAGCTTAAGCGGGAGTCGCACAGATACGCAGTATTTT. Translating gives CASSLSGSRTDTQYF.

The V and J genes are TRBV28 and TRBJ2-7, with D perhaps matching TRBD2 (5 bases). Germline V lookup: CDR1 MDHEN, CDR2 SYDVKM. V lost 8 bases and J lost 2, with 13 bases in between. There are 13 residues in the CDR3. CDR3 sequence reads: CASLAGHTYEQYF. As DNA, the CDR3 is TGTGCCAGCCTTGCGGGCCATACCTACGAGCAGTACTTC.

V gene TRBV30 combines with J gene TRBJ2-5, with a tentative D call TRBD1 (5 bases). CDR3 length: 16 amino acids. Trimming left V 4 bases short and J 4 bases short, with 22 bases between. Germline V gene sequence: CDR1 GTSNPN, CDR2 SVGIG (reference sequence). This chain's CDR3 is CAWTKQGRSRLETQYF. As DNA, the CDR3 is TGTGCCTGGACTAAGCAGGGCCGGTCGCGGCTAGAGACCCAGTACTTC.